This T cell receptor beta chain is drawn from a study of OX40 agonist ivuxolimab in advanced cancers. Generated by immunoSEQ multiplex PCR, the TCRdb table keeps only in-frame clones and is missing some. The sample shows under 75,000 clones, around 88% of them seen only once. Trimming took 5 bases from V and 3 from J; bases not matched to a gene: 6. Germline CDR1 and CDR2: LNHDA and SQIVND (reference sequence). The CDR3 sequence is 15 residues long. The cohort excluded patients with autoimmune disease history or systemic immunosuppression. The source was CD4+ or CD8+ T cells sorted from blood, collected in a trial of the OX40 agonist ivuxolimab. The TCR comes from an adult with an advanced solid tumor such as melanoma, head and neck, liver or kidney cancer. The chain uses TRBV19 and TRBJ1-3; TRBD1 matches at 8 bases. The CDR3 DNA reads TGTGCCAGTAGTCCCCGGACAGGGCATGGAAACACCATATATTTT. This sequence encodes CASSPRTGHGNTIYF.